The clone carrying this T cell receptor (beta chain) was counted at least ten times. CDR3 size: 15 residues. V lost 6 bases and J 0 bases, leaving 14 bases between the germline ends. This specimen comes from a study of Graves' ophthalmopathy and Graves' hyperthyroidism. Over 9.5 ml of fresh blood yielded the PBMCs by density gradient. Amplification targeted the TCR beta CDR3 regions, with RNA transcripts as the source material. A first-round RT-PCR used HTBI primers, followed by a second-round multiplex PCR. TCRdb re-analysed the multiplex PCR reads in MiXCR, keeping a single row per CDR3 protein. This sample has roughly 230,000 distinct CDR3 sequences, with 20% to 25% found just once.

The TCR sequence derives from a woman aged 45-59 years with Graves' ophthalmopathy. This chain uses TRBV12-3 or TRBV12-4 with TRBJ2-5; a possible D gene is TRBD2 (6 bases). Specimen: peripheral blood. CDR3 region: CASSLSGKYQETQYF. The CDR3 DNA sequence: TGTGCCAGCAGCCTTAGCGGAAAGTACCAAGAGACCCAGTACTTC.